What follows are 26 T cell receptor beta chains derived from one specimen sequenced in a study of beta chain features in type 1 diabetes. Expressed TCRB transcripts were sequenced after all isolated RNA was converted to cDNA. Method: immunoSEQ multiplex PCR; TCRdb's copy keeps in-frame clones and lacks some. In the table there are hundreds of thousands of clones, 15% of which are singletons. Specimen: naive CD4+ T cells from blood. The origin of the receptors is a man aged 18 to 35 in good health.

This clone was observed a few times. The rearrangement joins TRBV28 to TRBJ2-7, with 11 bases fitting TRBD1. The CDR3 is made up of 15 amino acids. Germline lookup yields CDR1 MDHEN and CDR2 SYDVKM. V was clipped by 5 bases and J by 6 bases; unmatched bases: 9. CDR3 sequence (DNA): TGTGCCAGCAGTCCTACCGGGACAGGGGGGCGCGAGCAGTACTTC. This codes for CASSPTGTGGREQYF.

This clone was counted a few times. The chain combines TRBV14 with TRBJ2-7; tentatively, D is TRBD1 (5 bases). This CDR3 contains 14 residues. Trimming pared 0 bases from V and 1 base from J, leaving 7 bases between. The germline gives CDR1 SGHDN, CDR2 FVKESK. The CDR3 nucleotides read TGTGCCAGCAGCCAAGACAGGGAATCCTACGAGCAGTACTTC. Amino acids: CASSQDRESYEQYF.

This clone occurred a few times. V usage is TRBV19 and J usage is TRBJ2-1; 8 nucleotides line up with TRBD1. V lost 1 base to trimming and J lost 7 bases; unmatched junction nucleotides: 9. The CDR3 contains 16 residues. Germline CDR1 is LNHDA and CDR2 is SQIVND (reference sequence). Here the CDR3 DNA reads TGTGCCAGTAGTATAGTTTTGGACAGGGTCGGAAATGAGCAGTTCTTC. Protein: CASSIVLDRVGNEQFF.

A few counts support this clone. This chain links TRBV7-9 with TRBJ2-3; 7 nucleotides agree with TRBD1. With V trimmed by 5 bases and J by 5 bases, 7 bases remained unmatched. Germline CDR1 SEHNR, CDR2 FQNEAQ (reference sequence). This CDR3 spans 14 amino acids. The CDR3 here is CASSRQGARDTQYF. CDR3 DNA: TGTGCCAGCAGCAGACAGGGCGCTAGAGATACGCAGTATTTT. The entire variable domain, with the rest obtained from reference TRBV7-9 and TRBJ2-3, is as follows: DTGVSQNPRHKITKRGQNVTFRCDPISEHNRLYWYRQTLGQGPEFLTYFQNEAQLEKSRLLSDRFSAERPKGSFSTLEIQRTEQGDSAMYLCASSRQGARDTQYFGPGTRLTVL.

V and J are TRBV10-3 and TRBJ1-2; 10 nucleotides align to TRBD1. Unmatched junction bases numbered 7, after V lost 4 bases and J lost 2 bases. The germline gives CDR1 ENHRY, CDR2 SYGVKD. This CDR3 contains 16 residues. CDR3 sequence: CAISGPGTGDNYGYTF. The CDR3 bases are TGTGCCATCAGTGGGCCCGGGACAGGGGACAACTATGGCTACACCTTC.

The rearrangement uses TRBV6-5 and TRBJ1-1; 9 bases agree with TRBD1. The CDR3 is 15 residues long. Germline CDR1 and CDR2: MNHEY and SVGAGI. The V segment lost 6 bases and the J segment 2 bases; nucleotides outside the gene matches: 7. The CDR3 nucleotides are TGTGCCAGCAGATCTGGACAGGGGAGAAACACTGAAGCTTTCTTT. Translating gives CASRSGQGRNTEAFF.

This clone was counted between two and nine times. The J gene is TRBJ2-4, the V gene TRBV7-2, with a tentative D call TRBD1 (5 bases). From germline, CDR1 is SGHTA and CDR2 FQGNSA. The CDR3 runs to 15 residues. With 2 bases removed from V and 0 bases from J, the gap between germline ends came to 8 bases. The CDR3 DNA follows: TGTGCCAGCAGCTTAATGGGGCTAGCCAAAAACATTCAGTACTTC. This codes for CASSLMGLAKNIQYF.

The gene calls are TRBV25-1 and TRBJ2-3, with 7 bases matching TRBD1. The CDR3 length is 16 residues. The V and J ends lost 8 bases and 3 bases, in that order; junction bases with no gene match: 14. From germline, CDR1 is MGHDK and CDR2 SYGVNS. In DNA, the CDR3 is TGTGCCAGCGCCTCTACCCGGGACAGAATAACAGATACGCAGTATTTT. This codes for CASASTRDRITDTQYF.

This clone was seen a handful of times. This specimen includes other DNA sequences encoding the same CDR3. The gene calls are TRBV7-9 and TRBJ1-5, with 7 bases lining up with TRBD1. CDR1 and CDR2 (germline): SEHNR, FQNEAQ (reference sequence). With 5 bases clipped from V and 4 bases from J, the junction kept 2 bases outside the gene matches. This CDR3 comprises 13 residues. CDR3 amino acids: CASSRQGNQPQHF. In DNA form, the CDR3 reads TGTGCCAGCAGCCGACAGGGAAATCAGCCCCAGCATTTT.

This clone was seen a handful of times. The CDR3 protein is CAVPDRGRNTGELFF. As DNA, the CDR3 is TGTGCCGTACCAGACAGGGGTCGGAACACCGGGGAGCTGTTTTTT. The chain uses TRBV6-1 and TRBJ2-2, with TRBD1 matching over 8 bases. The junction had 9 bases not matched to a gene; V was cut back by 11 bases and J by 1 base. Germline V CDR1 and CDR2: MNHNS, SASEGT. The CDR3 is 15 residues long.

This clone occurred a few times. The V call is TRBV5-4, the J call TRBJ2-2, with D maybe TRBD2 (5 bases). This CDR3 comprises 16 residues. Germline V gives CDR1 SGHNT, CDR2 YYREEE (reference sequence). With 0 bases removed from V and 1 base from J, the gap between germline ends came to 10 bases. Here the CDR3 reads CASSLDGGWNTGELFF. In DNA form, the CDR3 reads TGTGCCAGCAGCTTGGACGGCGGGTGGAACACCGGGGAGCTGTTTTTT.

This clone has more than one count but fewer than ten. The chain uses TRBV5-4 and TRBJ2-3, with D perhaps matching TRBD1 (5 bases). Germline V gene sequence: CDR1 SGHNT, CDR2 YYREEE (reference sequence). Trimming took 3 bases from V and 0 from J, leaving 11 bases between them. The CDR3 runs to 15 residues. Here the CDR3 DNA reads TGTGCCAGCAGCTCAAGCTGGGGCAGCACAGATACGCAGTATTTT. Protein: CASSSSWGSTDTQYF. The variable domain in full, completed from reference TRBV5-4 and TRBJ2-3, reads ETGVTQSPTHLIKTRGQQVTLRCSSQSGHNTVSWYQQALGQGPQFIFQYYREEENGRGNFPPRFSGLQFPNYSSELNVNALELDDSALYLCASSSSWGSTDTQYFGPGTRLTVL.

The chain uses TRBV5-4 and TRBJ1-2, with D perhaps matching TRBD1 (5 bases). The CDR3 loop spans 15 amino acids. Trimming stripped 4 bases from V and 2 bases from J, with 15 bases between. Looked up from germline, CDR1 is SGHNT and CDR2 is YYREEE (reference sequence). The CDR3 protein is CASSPAPGGNYGYTF. The CDR3 bases are TGTGCCAGCAGCCCCGCGCCGGGGGGGAACTATGGCTACACCTTC.

The rearrangement joins TRBV4-3 to TRBJ2-3, with 10 positions matching TRBD1. Germline CDR1 is LGHNA and CDR2 is YSLEER. This CDR3 comprises 15 residues. The J segment lost 10 bases and the V segment lost 2 bases, leaving 9 bases of the junction unmatched. This chain's CDR3 is CASSQRDRGFEAQYF. The CDR3 DNA reads as TGCGCCAGCAGCCAAAGGGACAGGGGTTTTGAAGCGCAGTATTTT.

The chain is built from TRBV19 and TRBJ2-5; D is uncertain. CDR1 is LNHDA, CDR2 SQIVND, per germline (reference sequence). The ends were cut back, 6 bases at V and 5 bases at J, with 13 bases in the middle. The length of the CDR3 is 13 residues. CDR3 amino acids: CASSMRNLETQYF. The CDR3 bases are TGTGCCAGTAGCATGAGGAATTTGGAGACCCAGTACTTC.

CDR3: CASSYPGNGYTF. CDR3 in DNA: TGTGCCAGCAGTTACCCCGGGAATGGCTACACCTTC. The chain is built from TRBV6-6 and TRBJ1-2; D ambiguous. CDR3 size: 12 residues. V lost 2 bases and J 6 bases, leaving 7 bases between the germline ends. Germline CDR1 reads MNHNY; CDR2 reads SVGAGI (reference sequence).

The genes are TRBV10-2 and TRBJ2-5; D is unresolved. CDR3 length equals 13 residues. V was trimmed by 0 bases and J by 4 bases, leaving 6 bases between them. Germline CDR1 is WSHSY and CDR2 is SAAADI. The CDR3 sequence is CASSESRGETQYF. The CDR3 nucleotides are TGCGCCAGCAGTGAGTCGCGAGGAGAGACCCAGTACTTC.

V and J are TRBV19 and TRBJ2-2; no definite D call. The V end was cut by 9 bases, the J end by 1 base, with 12 bases between. CDR1 LNHDA and CDR2 SQIVND come from the germline V gene (reference sequence). This CDR3 spans 14 amino acids. The CDR3 nucleotides read TGTGCCAGCCGAATCCCGGGGAACACCGGGGAGCTGTTTTTT. Protein product: CASRIPGNTGELFF.

This clone was seen more than once but under ten times. The V gene is TRBV10-3, the J gene TRBJ2-4, with 7 bases that match TRBD1. Per the germline V gene, CDR1 is ENHRY and CDR2 is SYGVKD. The V gene end was trimmed by 0 bases and the J gene end by 9 bases; junction bases not matched to a gene: 5. The CDR3 has 14 amino acids. The CDR3 reads CAISESKGAIIQYF. CDR3 in DNA: TGTGCCATCAGTGAGTCCAAGGGGGCGATCATTCAGTACTTC.

The chain combines TRBV4-1 with TRBJ1-1; a weak D match, TRBD1 (6 bases). Germline V gene sequence: CDR1 MGHRA, CDR2 YSYEKL. The CDR3 spans 13 residues. V shed 2 bases and J shed 6 bases, with 10 bases lying between them. DNA for the CDR3: TGCGCCAGCAGCCAACACAGGGTGGCTGAAGCTTTCTTT. The encoded protein is CASSQHRVAEAFF.

The sample holds a few counts of this clone. The chain is built from TRBV28 and TRBJ2-7, with D perhaps matching TRBD2 (6 bases). The CDR3 has 12 amino acids. The germline gives CDR1 MDHEN, CDR2 SYDVKM. Trimming took off 4 bases at V and 4 bases at J, with 8 bases between the two ends. The CDR3 protein is CASSSSAYEQYF. The DNA of the CDR3 is TGTGCCAGCAGTTCTAGCGCGTACGAGCAGTACTTC.

The V and J genes are TRBV18 and TRBJ2-3; D is tentatively TRBD1 or TRBD2 (5 bases each). This CDR3 comprises 14 residues. CDR1 is KGHSH, CDR2 LQKENI, per germline. Between the trimmed V and J ends, which lost 6 bases and 1 base, there was a span of 11 bases. CDR3 coding DNA: TGTGCCAGCTCCCGGGGACGCGGCACAGATACGCAGTATTTT. It translates to CASSRGRGTDTQYF.

The J gene is TRBJ2-3, the V gene TRBV7-9, with D tentatively TRBD1 or TRBD2 (7 bases each). The V end lost 2 bases, the J end lost 4 bases, and 19 bases lay between the germline ends. The CDR3 is 17 amino acids. The germline V gene has CDR1 SEHNR and CDR2 FQNEAQ (reference sequence). Here the CDR3 reads CASSLSVQGSGADTQYF. CDR3 nucleotide sequence: TGTGCCAGCAGCTTAAGCGTACAGGGGAGCGGGGCAGATACGCAGTATTTT.

There are a few counts of this clone. CDR3 sequence (DNA): TGTGCCAGCAGCGGACTAGCGGACTACAATGAGCAGTTCTTC. It codes for CASSGLADYNEQFF. This chain uses TRBV14 with TRBJ2-1, with 10 bases fitting TRBD2. The germline V gene has CDR1 SGHDN and CDR2 FVKESK. J lost 3 bases, V lost 5 bases, and 1 base had no gene match. The CDR3 is 14 amino acids.

This sequence joins TRBV6-5 and TRBJ2-4; D perhaps matches TRBD1 (5 bases). Germline V gives CDR1 MNHEY, CDR2 SVGAGI. This CDR3 has 14 residues. V was trimmed by 4 bases and J by 9 bases, leaving 16 bases between them. CDR3 amino acids: CASSWPGQGGIQYF. The CDR3 DNA sequence: TGTGCCAGCAGTTGGCCCGGTCAGGGCGGCATTCAGTACTTC.

This clone was picked up a small number of times. The chain recombines TRBV4-1 with TRBJ2-7; D gene uncertain. The DNA end is a closer match to TRBJ2-5, so the J assignment may be wrong. The CDR3 is 14 residues long. The V gene's germline CDR1 is MGHRA and CDR2 YSYEKL. CDR3 region: CASSQDRARETQYF. CDR3 sequence (DNA): TGCGCCAGCAGCCAAGATCGCGCCCGAGAGACCCAGTACTTC.